Presented here are 7 T cell receptor beta chains from one specimen sequenced in a study of blood T cell repertoires in COVID-19. TCRdb's table, derived via immunoSEQ multiplex PCR, lists solely in-frame clones and lacks some. The sample contains some 240,000 clones, 75% to 90% of which appear only once. The sequenced sample was peripheral blood. The receptors derive from a woman aged 70-85 years with COVID-19, enrolled during active disease.

V is TRBV7-9 and J is TRBJ2-1; D unresolved. This CDR3 has 14 amino acids. Trimming cost V 4 bases and J 6 bases, with 13 bases left between them. CDR1 is SEHNR, CDR2 FQNEAQ, per germline (reference sequence). This CDR3 is CASSSSRIPNEQFF. DNA of the CDR3: TGTGCCAGCAGCTCCTCCAGAATTCCCAATGAGCAGTTCTTC.

This rearrangement joins TRBV5-1 to TRBJ2-2; D may be TRBD2 (6 bases). The CDR3 covers 14 residues. Trimming cost V 2 bases and J 5 bases, with 10 bases left between them. The V gene's germline CDR1 is SGHRS and CDR2 YFSETQ. CDR3 bases: TGCGCCAGCAGCTTTGAGGGAGGTACCGGGGAGCTGTTTTTT. This encodes CASSFEGGTGELFF. The full variable domain, in which reference TRBV5-1 and TRBJ2-2 provide the parts outside the CDR3, is KAGVTQTPRYLIKTRGQQVTLSCSPISGHRSVSWYQQTPGQGLQFLFEYFSETQRNKGNFPGRFSGRQFSNSRSEMNVSTLELGDSALYLCASSFEGGTGELFFGEGSRLTVL.

Worth noting for this clone: This CDR3 is also generated by other DNA sequences in the sample. V and J are TRBV2 and TRBJ2-5; 9 bases are a match to TRBD1. The CDR3 extends over 14 amino acids. The V gene's germline CDR1 is SNHLY and CDR2 FYNNEI. Trimming removed 4 bases from V and 2 bases from J; junction bases left unmatched: 2. CDR3 region: CASSGDRVQETQYF. CDR3 coding DNA: TGTGCCAGCAGTGGGGACAGGGTTCAAGAGACCCAGTACTTC. Full variable domain (missing parts from reference TRBV2 and TRBJ2-5): EPEVTQTPSHQVTQMGQEVILRCVPISNHLYFYWYRQILGQKVEFLVSFYNNEISEKSEIFDDQFSVERPDGSNFTLKIRSTKLEDSAMYFCASSGDRVQETQYFGPGTRLLVL.

The rearrangement uses TRBV24-1 and TRBJ1-5; 7 positions agree with TRBD1. The CDR3 is 15 residues long. CDR1 and CDR2 from the germline V gene are KGHDR and SFDVKD. Germline trimming cut 4 bases from V and 4 bases from J; bases unmatched to any gene: 6. The CDR3 DNA follows: TGTGCCACCAGTGACAACAGACAGGGAAATCAGCCCCAGCATTTT. It codes for CATSDNRQGNQPQHF.

The genes are TRBV5-1 and TRBJ2-2; 7 bases agree with TRBD2. With V trimmed by 4 bases and J by 5 bases, 8 bases remained unmatched. This CDR3 has 15 residues. The germline V gene has CDR1 SGHRS and CDR2 YFSETQ. The CDR3 loop reads CASSQLRRETGELFF. CDR3 sequence (DNA): TGCGCCAGCAGCCAACTCAGGCGGGAGACCGGGGAGCTGTTTTTT.

The chain is built from TRBV28 and TRBJ1-2, with 10 bases lining up with TRBD1. The CDR3 loop spans 16 amino acids. From germline, CDR1 is MDHEN and CDR2 SYDVKM. V lost 4 bases, J lost 8 bases, and 13 bases stayed unmatched. The CDR3 DNA sequence: TGTGCCAGCAGTTCACCCTCGGGACAGGGGAGTTTCGGCTACACCTTC. It encodes CASSSPSGQGSFGYTF.

A note on this clone: A read error may account for a junction end that differs from germline. The J gene is TRBJ1-5, the V gene TRBV6-5; D is possibly TRBD1 (6 bases). The CDR3 sequence is 13 residues long. Per germline, CDR1 MNHEY and CDR2 SVGAGI. CDR3 in amino acids: CASRTGSSQPQHF. In nucleotides, the CDR3 is TGTGCCAGCAGGACAGGTAGCAGTCAGCCCCAGCATTTT.